This T cell receptor (beta chain) was sequenced for a study of blood T cell repertoires in COVID-19. Produced via immunoSEQ multiplex PCR; TCRdb's table is partial and in-frame only. Here the sample spans around 100,000 clones, 85% being singletons. CDR1 GTSNPN and CDR2 SVGIG come from the germline V gene (reference sequence). The CDR3 has 12 residues. The V end lost 5 bases, the J end lost 4 bases, and 10 bases lay between the germline ends. This sequence joins TRBV30 and TRBJ2-3; no firm D call. The TCR sequence derives from a man aged 50 to 60 with active or convalescent COVID-19. Input material: peripheral blood. CDR3 in amino acids: CAWGDLSDTQYF. For the CDR3, the DNA is TGTGCCTGGGGAGATTTATCAGATACGCAGTATTTT. The full variable domain, with the rest looked up from reference TRBV30 and TRBJ2-3, is SQTIHQWPATLVQPVGSPLSLECTVEGTSNPNLYWYRQAAGRGLQLLFYSVGIGQISSEVPQNLSASRPQDRQFILSSKKLLLSDSGFYLCAWGDLSDTQYFGPGTRLTVL.